This paragraph covers one T cell receptor (beta chain) sequence. These data are taken from a study of shared clonotypes between healthy human individuals. As processed by the authors: ImmunoSEQ only sent back junction sequences with no quality scores, so filtering was done differently. Profiling relied on immunoSEQ multiplex PCR, and the TCRdb table lists in-frame clones only, not all of them. For V, J and clone size, that table is used; D and trimming come from the DNA. The sample records about 2.3 million clones, 85% to 95% being singletons. Source material: naive CD4+ T cells from PBMCs. Subset in this sample: CD45RA+ positively selected. This TCR came from a man between 18 and 35 years old in good health. Some clones in this sample may be carry-over from other donors' samples.

The CDR3 coding sequence is TGTGCCAGCAGCTTACAGGGGCCGAGATTGGGAGAGACCCAGTACTTC. Its translation: CASSLQGPRLGETQYF. The chain recombines TRBV7-3 with TRBJ2-5, with D maybe TRBD1 (6 bases). CDR3 size: 16 residues. V dropped 2 bases and J dropped 4 bases, with 17 bases sitting between them. The germline V gene encodes CDR1 SGHTA and CDR2 FQGTGA.